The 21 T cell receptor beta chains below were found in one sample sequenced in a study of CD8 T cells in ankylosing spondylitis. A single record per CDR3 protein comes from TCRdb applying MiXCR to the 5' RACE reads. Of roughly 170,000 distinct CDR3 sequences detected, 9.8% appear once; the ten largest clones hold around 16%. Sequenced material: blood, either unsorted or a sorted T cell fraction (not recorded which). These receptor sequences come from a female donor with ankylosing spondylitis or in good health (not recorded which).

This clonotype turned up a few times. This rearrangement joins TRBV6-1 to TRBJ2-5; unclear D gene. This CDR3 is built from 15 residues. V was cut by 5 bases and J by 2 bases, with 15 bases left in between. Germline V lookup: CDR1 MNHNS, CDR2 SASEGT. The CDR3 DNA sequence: TGTGCCAGCAGTCCCGAGGCCTTTCCACAAGAGACCCAGTACTTC. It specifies CASSPEAFPQETQYF.

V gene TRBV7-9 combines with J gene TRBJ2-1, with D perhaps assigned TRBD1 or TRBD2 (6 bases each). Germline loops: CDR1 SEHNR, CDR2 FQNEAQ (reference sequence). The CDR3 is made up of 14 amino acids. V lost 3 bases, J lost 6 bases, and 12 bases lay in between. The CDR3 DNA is TGTGCCAGCAGCTTGGGGGGCCCGAGCAATGAGCAGTTCTTC. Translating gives CASSLGGPSNEQFF. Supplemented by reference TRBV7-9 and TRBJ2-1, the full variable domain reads DTGVSQNPRHKITKRGQNVTFRCDPISEHNRLYWYRQTLGQGPEFLTYFQNEAQLEKSRLLSDRFSAERPKGSFSTLEIQRTEQGDSAMYLCASSLGGPSNEQFFGPGTRLTVL.

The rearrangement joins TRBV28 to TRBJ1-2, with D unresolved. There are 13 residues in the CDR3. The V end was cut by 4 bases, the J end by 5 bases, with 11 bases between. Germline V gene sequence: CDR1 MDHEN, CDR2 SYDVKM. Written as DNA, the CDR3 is TGTGCCAGCAGTTCAGGAGAATGGTATGGCTACACCTTC. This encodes CASSSGEWYGYTF.

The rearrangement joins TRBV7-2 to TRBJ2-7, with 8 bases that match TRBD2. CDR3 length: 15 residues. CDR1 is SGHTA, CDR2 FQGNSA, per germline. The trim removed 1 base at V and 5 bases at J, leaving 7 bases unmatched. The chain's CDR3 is CASSLGGLALDEQYF. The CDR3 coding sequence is TGTGCCAGCAGCTTAGGTGGACTAGCCCTCGACGAGCAGTACTTC. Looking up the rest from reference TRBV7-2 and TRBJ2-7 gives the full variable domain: GAGVSQSPSNKVTEKGKDVELRCDPISGHTALYWYRQSLGQGLEFLIYFQGNSAPDKSGLPSDRFSAERTGGSVSTLTIQRTQQEDSAVYLCASSLGGLALDEQYFGPGTRLTVT.

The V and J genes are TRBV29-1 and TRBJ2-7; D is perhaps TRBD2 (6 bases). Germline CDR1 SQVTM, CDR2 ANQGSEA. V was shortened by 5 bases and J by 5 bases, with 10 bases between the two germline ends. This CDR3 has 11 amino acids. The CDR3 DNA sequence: TGCAGCGTTTCCCTAGCGAACGAGCAGTACTTC. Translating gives CSVSLANEQYF.

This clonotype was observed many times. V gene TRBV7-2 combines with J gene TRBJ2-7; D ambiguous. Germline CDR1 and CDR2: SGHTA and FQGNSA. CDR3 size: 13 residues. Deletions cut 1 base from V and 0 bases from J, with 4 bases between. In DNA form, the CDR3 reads TGTGCCAGCAGCTTAGACATCTCCTACGAGCAGTACTTC. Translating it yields CASSLDISYEQYF.

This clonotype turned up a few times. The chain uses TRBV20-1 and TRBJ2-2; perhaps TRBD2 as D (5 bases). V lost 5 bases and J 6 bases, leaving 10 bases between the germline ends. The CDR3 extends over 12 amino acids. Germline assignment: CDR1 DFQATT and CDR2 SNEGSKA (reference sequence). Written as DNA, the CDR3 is TGCAGTGCTCGTCGGGGAGCCGGGGAGCTGTTTTTT. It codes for CSARRGAGELFF.

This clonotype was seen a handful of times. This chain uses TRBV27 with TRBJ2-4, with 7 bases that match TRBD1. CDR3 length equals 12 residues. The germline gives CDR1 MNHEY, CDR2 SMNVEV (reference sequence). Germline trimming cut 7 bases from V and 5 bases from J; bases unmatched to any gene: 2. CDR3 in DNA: TGTGCCAGCATAGGGGGCCAAAACATTCAGTACTTC. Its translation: CASIGGQNIQYF.

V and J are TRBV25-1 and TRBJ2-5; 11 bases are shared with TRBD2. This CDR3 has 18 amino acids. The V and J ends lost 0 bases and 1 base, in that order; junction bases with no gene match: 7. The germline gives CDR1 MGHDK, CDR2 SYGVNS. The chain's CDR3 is CASSEYFLGLAAQETQYF. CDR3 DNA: TGTGCCAGCAGTGAATATTTCTTGGGACTAGCGGCCCAAGAGACCCAGTACTTC.

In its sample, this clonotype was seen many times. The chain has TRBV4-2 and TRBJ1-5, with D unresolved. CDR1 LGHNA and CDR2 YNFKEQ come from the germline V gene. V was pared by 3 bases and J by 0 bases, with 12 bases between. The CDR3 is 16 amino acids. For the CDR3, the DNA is TGTGCCAGCAGCCAGGAAGAGGCCTATAGCAATCAGCCCCAGCATTTT. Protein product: CASSQEEAYSNQPQHF.

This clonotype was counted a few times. Written as DNA, the CDR3 is TGCGCCAGCAGCCGCGGGGGGGGGACAGATGGCAATGAGCAGTTCTTC. Its protein is CASSRGGGTDGNEQFF. The rearrangement links TRBV4-3 to TRBJ2-1; TRBD2 aligns across 9 bases. J was trimmed by 6 bases and V by 4 bases; bases with no gene match: 10. The germline V gene has CDR1 LGHNA and CDR2 YSLEER. The CDR3 is 16 residues long.

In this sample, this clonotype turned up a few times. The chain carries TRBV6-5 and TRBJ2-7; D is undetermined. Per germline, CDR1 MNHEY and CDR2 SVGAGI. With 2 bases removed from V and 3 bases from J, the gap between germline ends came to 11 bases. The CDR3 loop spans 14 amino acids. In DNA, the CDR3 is TGTGCCAGCAGTTACAGGGCAGACCTCTACGAGCAGTACTTC. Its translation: CASSYRADLYEQYF.

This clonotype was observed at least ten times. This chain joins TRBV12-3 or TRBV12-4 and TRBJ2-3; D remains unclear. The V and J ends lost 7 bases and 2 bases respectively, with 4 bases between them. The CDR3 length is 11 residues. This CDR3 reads CASTNTDTQYF. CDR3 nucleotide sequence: TGTGCCAGCACCAACACAGATACGCAGTATTTT.

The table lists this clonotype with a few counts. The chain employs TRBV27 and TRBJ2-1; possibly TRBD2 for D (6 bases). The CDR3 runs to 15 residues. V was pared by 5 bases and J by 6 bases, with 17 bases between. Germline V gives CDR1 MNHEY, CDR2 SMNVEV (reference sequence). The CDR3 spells CASSPLDGGGNEQFF. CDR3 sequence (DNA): TGTGCCAGCAGTCCCCTCGACGGGGGAGGCAATGAGCAGTTCTTC.

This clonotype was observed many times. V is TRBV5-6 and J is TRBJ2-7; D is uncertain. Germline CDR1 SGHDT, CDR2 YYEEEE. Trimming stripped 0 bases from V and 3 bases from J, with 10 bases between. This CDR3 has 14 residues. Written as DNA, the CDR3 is TGTGCCAGCAGCTTGGGCCAGCTGGACTACGAGCAGTACTTC. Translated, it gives CASSLGQLDYEQYF.

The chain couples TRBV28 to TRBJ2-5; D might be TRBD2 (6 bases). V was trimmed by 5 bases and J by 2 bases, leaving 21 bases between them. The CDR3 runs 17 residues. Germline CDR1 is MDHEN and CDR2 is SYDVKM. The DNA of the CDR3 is TGTGCCAGCAGTCCCTGGGAGGTTAGCGGAATTCAAGAGACCCAGTACTTC. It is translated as CASSPWEVSGIQETQYF.

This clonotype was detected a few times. This chain's CDR3 is CASTLGPVVTDTQYF. As DNA, the CDR3 is TGTGCCAGCACCCTGGGCCCAGTCGTGACAGATACGCAGTATTTT. V and J are TRBV6-2 or TRBV6-3 and TRBJ2-3; D unresolved. Trimming left V 7 bases short and J 3 bases short, with 17 bases between. The CDR3 has 15 amino acids. Germline V gene lookup returns CDR1 MNHEY and CDR2 SVGEGT.

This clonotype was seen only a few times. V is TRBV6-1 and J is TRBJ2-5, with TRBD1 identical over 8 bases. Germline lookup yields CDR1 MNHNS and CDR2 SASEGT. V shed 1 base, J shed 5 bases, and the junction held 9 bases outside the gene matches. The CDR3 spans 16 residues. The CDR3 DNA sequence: TGTGCCAGCAGTGAAGGGCTGACAGGGGAAGGGGAGACCCAGTACTTC. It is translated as CASSEGLTGEGETQYF.

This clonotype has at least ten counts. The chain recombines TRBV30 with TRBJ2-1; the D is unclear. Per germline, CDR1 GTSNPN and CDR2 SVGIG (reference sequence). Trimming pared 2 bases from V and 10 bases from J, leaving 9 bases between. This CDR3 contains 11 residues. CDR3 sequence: CAWSSGPEQFF. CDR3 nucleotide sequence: TGTGCCTGGAGTAGTGGACCCGAGCAGTTCTTC.

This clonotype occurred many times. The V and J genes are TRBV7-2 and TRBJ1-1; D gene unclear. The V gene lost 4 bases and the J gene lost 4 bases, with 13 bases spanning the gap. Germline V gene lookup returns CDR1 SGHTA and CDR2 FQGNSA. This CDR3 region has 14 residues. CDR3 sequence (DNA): TGTGCCAGCAGCTCCGACCGGTGGTCCACTGAAGCTTTCTTT. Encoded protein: CASSSDRWSTEAFF.

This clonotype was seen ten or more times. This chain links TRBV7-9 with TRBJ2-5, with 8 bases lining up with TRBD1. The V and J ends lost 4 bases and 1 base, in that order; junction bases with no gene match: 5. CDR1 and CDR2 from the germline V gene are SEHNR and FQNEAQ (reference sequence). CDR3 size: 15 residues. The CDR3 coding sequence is TGTGCCAGCAGCTATCGTGACAGGGGCCAAGAGACCCAGTACTTC. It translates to CASSYRDRGQETQYF.